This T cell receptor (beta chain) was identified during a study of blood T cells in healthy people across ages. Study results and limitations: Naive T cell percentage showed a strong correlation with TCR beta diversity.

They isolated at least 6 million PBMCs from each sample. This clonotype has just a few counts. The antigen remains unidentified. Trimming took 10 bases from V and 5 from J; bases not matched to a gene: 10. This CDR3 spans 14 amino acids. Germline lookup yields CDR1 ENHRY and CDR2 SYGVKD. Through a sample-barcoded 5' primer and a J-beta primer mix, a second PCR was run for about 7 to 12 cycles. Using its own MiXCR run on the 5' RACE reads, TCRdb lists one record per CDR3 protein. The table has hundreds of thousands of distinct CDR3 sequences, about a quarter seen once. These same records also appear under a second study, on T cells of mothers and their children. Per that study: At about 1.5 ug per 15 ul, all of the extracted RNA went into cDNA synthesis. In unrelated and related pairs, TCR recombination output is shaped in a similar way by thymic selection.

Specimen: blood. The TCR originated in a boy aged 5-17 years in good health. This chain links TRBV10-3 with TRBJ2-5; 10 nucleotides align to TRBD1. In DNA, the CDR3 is TGTGCCACCGGGGGGACAGGGGCCATGGAGACCCAGTACTTC. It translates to CATGGTGAMETQYF.